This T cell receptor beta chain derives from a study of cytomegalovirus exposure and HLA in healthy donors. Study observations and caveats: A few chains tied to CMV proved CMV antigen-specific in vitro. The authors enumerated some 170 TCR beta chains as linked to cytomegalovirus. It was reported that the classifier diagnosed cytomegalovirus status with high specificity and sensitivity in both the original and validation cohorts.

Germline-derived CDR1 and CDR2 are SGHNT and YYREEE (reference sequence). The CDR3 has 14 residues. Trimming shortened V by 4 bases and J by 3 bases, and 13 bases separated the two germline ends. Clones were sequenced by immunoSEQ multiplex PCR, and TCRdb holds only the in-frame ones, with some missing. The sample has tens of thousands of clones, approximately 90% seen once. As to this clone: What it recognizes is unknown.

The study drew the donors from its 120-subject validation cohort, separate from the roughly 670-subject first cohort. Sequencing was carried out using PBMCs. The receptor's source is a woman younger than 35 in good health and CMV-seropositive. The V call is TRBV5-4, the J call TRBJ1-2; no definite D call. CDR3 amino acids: CASSPKPADYGYTF. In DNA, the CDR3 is TGTGCCAGCAGCCCCAAGCCGGCGGACTATGGCTACACCTTC.